This entry is about one T cell receptor (beta chain). Libraries were prepared by immunoSEQ multiplex PCR; TCRdb keeps only in-frame clonotypes and omits some of them. Here the sample spans about 97,000 clones, roughly 89% being singletons. The data were obtained in a study of T cell responses to AZD1222 COVID-19 vaccine. CDR1 and CDR2 from the germline V gene are SGHRS and YFSETQ. The V end lost 0 bases, the J end lost 3 bases, and 10 bases lay between the germline ends. The CDR3 sequence is 15 residues long. This rearrangement joins TRBV5-1 to TRBJ1-3; D gene ambiguous. The material sequenced was peripheral blood, taken on day 0 of AZD1222 vaccination. The sequence came from an adult in good health. The CDR3 bases are TGCGCCAGCAGCTTGGTTCCAGGAAATGGAAACACCATATATTTT. Encoded protein: CASSLVPGNGNTIYF.